Sequencing of this TCR beta chain was carried out in a study of T-cell memory formation after mild COVID-19. In TCRdb, the 5' RACE reads were re-called with MiXCR into one record per CDR3 protein. The profile shows under 450,000 distinct CDR3 sequences, 13% to 15% of them singletons. Between the trimmed V and J ends, which lost 0 bases and 5 bases, there was a span of 12 bases. The CDR3 is 15 amino acids. Looked up from germline, CDR1 is SGHRS and CDR2 is YFSETQ. As to this clonotype: Antigen specificity is unknown.

Study conclusions and caveats: Some clones that responded were present in memory (sampled pre-infection), which suggests cross-reactive memory joined. Later expanders leaned CD4+, whereas clones that contracted between day 15 and 85 were balanced CD4/CD8. The second-wave clones peaking on day 37 were not confirmed as SARS-CoV-2-specific.

The chain recombines TRBV5-1 with TRBJ1-5, with D hard to call. This clonotype was obtained from a man aged 18 to 30 who had mild COVID-19 (a few samples of this study predate the infection). Cell type and time point are not known. Source material: PBMCs or a T cell subset sorted from them (not recorded which). CDR3 in DNA: TGCGCCAGCAGCTTGGATGCAGGTCCGGATCAGCCCCAGCATTTT. Its translation: CASSLDAGPDQPQHF.